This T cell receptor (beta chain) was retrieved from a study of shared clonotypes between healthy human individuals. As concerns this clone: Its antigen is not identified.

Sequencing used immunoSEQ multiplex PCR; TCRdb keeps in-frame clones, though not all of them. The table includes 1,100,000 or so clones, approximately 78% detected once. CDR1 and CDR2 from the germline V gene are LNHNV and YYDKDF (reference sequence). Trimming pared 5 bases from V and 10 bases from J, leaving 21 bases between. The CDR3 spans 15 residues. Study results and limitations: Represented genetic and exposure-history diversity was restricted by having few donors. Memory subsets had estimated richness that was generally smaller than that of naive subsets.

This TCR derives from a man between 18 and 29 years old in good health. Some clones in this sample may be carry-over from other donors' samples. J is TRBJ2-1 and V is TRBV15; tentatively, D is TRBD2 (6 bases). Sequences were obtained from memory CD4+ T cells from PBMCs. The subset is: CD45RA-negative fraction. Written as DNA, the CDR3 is TGTGCCACCAGCCCCCACCGGCGGACGGAGGGGGAGCAGTTCTTC. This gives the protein CATSPHRRTEGEQFF.